This TCR beta chain was captured by sequencing in a study of blood T cells in healthy people across ages. The CDR3 length is 13 residues. CDR1 KGHSH and CDR2 LQKENI come from the germline V gene. V lost 5 bases and J lost 3, with 11 bases in between. For the second PCR, which ran for roughly 6 to 11 cycles, a sample-barcoded 5' primer and a J-beta primer mix were used. TCRdb itself ran the 5' RACE reads through MiXCR, one entry per CDR3 protein. The data show roughly 1.5 million distinct CDR3 sequences, 42% seen once. Per individual sample, total RNA of at least 5.5 micrograms was extracted. The sequence was collected from a woman aged 18-29 years in good health. The specimen sequenced was blood. The rearrangement uses TRBV18 and TRBJ2-7, with D perhaps matching TRBD1 or TRBD2 (5 bases each). DNA for the CDR3: TGTGCCAGCTCAACAAGGGACGGCTACGAGCAGTACTTC. The encoded protein is CASSTRDGYEQYF.